The next 6 T cell receptor beta chains were all read from a single sample in a study of cytomegalovirus exposure and HLA in healthy donors. TCRdb's table, derived via immunoSEQ multiplex PCR, lists solely in-frame clones and lacks some. Of approximately 70,000 clones listed, 85% to 95% are singletons. Input material: PBMCs. The receptors come from a woman aged 18-30 years in good health and CMV-seropositive.

J is TRBJ1-2 and V is TRBV7-8, with D possibly TRBD1 on 6 matching bases. The CDR3 is 14 amino acids. The V gene lost 5 bases and the J gene lost 1 base, with 11 bases spanning the gap. CDR1 is SGHVS, CDR2 FQNEAQ, per germline. The CDR3 sequence: CASSLSGHNYGYTF. The CDR3 DNA follows: TGTGCCAGCAGCCTTTCGGGACATAACTATGGCTACACCTTC. Variable domain in full (rest from reference TRBV7-8 and TRBJ1-2): GAGVSQSPRYKVAKRGQDVALRCDPISGHVSLFWYQQALGQGPEFLTYFQNEAQLDKSGLPSDRFFAERPEGSVSTLKIQRTQQEDSAVYLCASSLSGHNYGYTFGSGTRLTVV.

V is TRBV5-4 and J is TRBJ1-4, with D tentatively TRBD1 (6 bases). Germline V gene data show CDR1 as SGHNT and CDR2 as YYREEE (reference sequence). The CDR3 consists of 13 residues. Trimming pared 1 base from V and 12 bases from J, leaving 13 bases between. Here the CDR3 DNA reads TGTGCCAGCAGCTTGCGGGCAGGGGTAGAACTGTTTTTT. Translation gives CASSLRAGVELFF.

This clone was picked up one time. The chain recombines TRBV4-1 with TRBJ2-3; D is ambiguous. The V end lost 0 bases, the J end lost 0 bases, and 10 bases lay between the germline ends. The CDR3 is 16 residues long. CDR1 is MGHRA, CDR2 YSYEKL, per germline. The chain's CDR3 is CASSQESWLSTDTQYF. DNA of the CDR3: TGCGCCAGCAGCCAAGAATCATGGCTTAGCACAGATACGCAGTATTTT.

This sequence joins TRBV7-9 and TRBJ2-3; D unresolved. The CDR3 sequence is 12 residues long. Germline lookup yields CDR1 SEHNR and CDR2 FQNEAQ (reference sequence). Trimming left V 5 bases short and J 3 bases short, with 6 bases between. In DNA, the CDR3 is TGTGCCAGCAGCCCCCCGACAGATACGCAGTATTTT. Protein: CASSPPTDTQYF.

This chain uses TRBV2 with TRBJ2-5; 7 bases match TRBD1. J was trimmed by 4 bases and V by 5 bases; bases with no gene match: 4. CDR3 length: 13 amino acids. The germline V gene has CDR1 SNHLY and CDR2 FYNNEI. This CDR3 reads CASSRNRGETQYF. CDR3 in DNA: TGTGCCAGCAGTCGGAACAGGGGAGAGACCCAGTACTTC. Variable domain in full (rest from reference TRBV2 and TRBJ2-5): EPEVTQTPSHQVTQMGQEVILRCVPISNHLYFYWYRQILGQKVEFLVSFYNNEISEKSEIFDDQFSVERPDGSNFTLKIRSTKLEDSAMYFCASSRNRGETQYFGPGTRLLVL.

The chain is built from TRBV6-5 and TRBJ1-6, with TRBD1 matching over 7 bases. The V and J ends lost 6 bases and 7 bases, in that order; junction bases with no gene match: 9. Germline V gene lookup returns CDR1 MNHEY and CDR2 SVGAGI. The CDR3 is 15 amino acids. In DNA, the CDR3 is TGTGCCAGCAGGAGACAGGGTTCCGGGAATTCACCCCTCCACTTT. Its protein is CASRRQGSGNSPLHF.